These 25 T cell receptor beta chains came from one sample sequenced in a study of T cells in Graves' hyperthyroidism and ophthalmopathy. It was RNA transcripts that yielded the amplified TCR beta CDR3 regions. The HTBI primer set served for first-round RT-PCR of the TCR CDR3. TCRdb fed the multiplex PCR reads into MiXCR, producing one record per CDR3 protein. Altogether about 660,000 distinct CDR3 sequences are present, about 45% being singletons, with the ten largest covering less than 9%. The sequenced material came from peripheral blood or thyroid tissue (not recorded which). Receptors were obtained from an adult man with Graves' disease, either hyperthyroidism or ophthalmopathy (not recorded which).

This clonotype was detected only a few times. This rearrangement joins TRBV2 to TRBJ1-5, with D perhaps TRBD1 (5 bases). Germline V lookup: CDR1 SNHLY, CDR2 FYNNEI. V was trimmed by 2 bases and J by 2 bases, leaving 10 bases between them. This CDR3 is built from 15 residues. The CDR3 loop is CASSESRVGNQPQHF. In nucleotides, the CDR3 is TGTGCCAGCAGTGAATCCAGGGTTGGCAATCAGCCCCAGCATTTT.

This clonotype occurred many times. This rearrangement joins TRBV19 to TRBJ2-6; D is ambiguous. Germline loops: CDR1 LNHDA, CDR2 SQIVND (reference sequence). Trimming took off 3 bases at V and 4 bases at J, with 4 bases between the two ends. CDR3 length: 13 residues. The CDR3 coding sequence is TGTGCCAGTAGTATTGGCGGGGCCAACGTCCTGACTTTC. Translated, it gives CASSIGGANVLTF.

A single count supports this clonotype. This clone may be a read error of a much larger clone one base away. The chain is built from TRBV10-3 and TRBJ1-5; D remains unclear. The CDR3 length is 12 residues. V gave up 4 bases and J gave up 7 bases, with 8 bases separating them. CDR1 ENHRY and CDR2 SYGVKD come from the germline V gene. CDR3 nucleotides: TGTGCCATCAGTGCTCTTGGGCAGCCCCAGCATTTT. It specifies CAISALGQPQHF.

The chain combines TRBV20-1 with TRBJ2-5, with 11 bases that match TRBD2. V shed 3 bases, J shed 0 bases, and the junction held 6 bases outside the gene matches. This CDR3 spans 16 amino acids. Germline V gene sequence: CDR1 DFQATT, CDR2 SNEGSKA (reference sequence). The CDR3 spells CSARSATSGDQETQYF. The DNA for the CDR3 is TGCAGTGCTAGGTCTGCGACTAGCGGGGACCAAGAGACCCAGTACTTC.

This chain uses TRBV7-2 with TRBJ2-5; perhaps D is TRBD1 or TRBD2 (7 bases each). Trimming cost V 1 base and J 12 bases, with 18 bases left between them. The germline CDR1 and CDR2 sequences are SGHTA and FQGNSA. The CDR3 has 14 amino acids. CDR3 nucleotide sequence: TGTGCCAGCAGCTTAGGGGACAGCGGGGAAAAGAAGTACTTC. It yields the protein CASSLGDSGEKKYF.

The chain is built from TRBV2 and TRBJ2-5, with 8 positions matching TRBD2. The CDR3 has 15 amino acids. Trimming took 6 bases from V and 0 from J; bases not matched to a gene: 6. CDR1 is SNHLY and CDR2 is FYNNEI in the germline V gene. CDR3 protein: CASRDDSGDQETQYF. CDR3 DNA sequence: TGTGCCAGCAGGGACGATAGCGGGGACCAAGAGACCCAGTACTTC.

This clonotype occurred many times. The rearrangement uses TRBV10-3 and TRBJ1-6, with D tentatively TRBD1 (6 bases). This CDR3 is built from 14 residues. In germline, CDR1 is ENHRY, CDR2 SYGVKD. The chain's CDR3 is CATQRGGNNSPLHF. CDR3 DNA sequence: TGTGCTACCCAGAGAGGGGGTAACAATTCACCCCTCCACTTT.

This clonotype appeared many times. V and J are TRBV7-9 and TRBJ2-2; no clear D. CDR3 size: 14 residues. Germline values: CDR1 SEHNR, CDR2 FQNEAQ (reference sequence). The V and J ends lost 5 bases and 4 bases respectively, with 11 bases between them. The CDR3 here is CASSTGRLTGELFF. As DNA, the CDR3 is TGTGCCAGCAGCACCGGCCGACTCACCGGGGAGCTGTTTTTT.

The CDR3 DNA reads TGTGCCAGCAGCACACAAGTCGGTTCTTACACTGAAGCTTTCTTT. Amino acids: CASSTQVGSYTEAFF. V is TRBV2 and J is TRBJ1-1, with D uncertain. From germline, CDR1 is SNHLY and CDR2 FYNNEI. The CDR3 has 15 amino acids. V lost 6 bases and J 3 bases, leaving 17 bases between the germline ends.

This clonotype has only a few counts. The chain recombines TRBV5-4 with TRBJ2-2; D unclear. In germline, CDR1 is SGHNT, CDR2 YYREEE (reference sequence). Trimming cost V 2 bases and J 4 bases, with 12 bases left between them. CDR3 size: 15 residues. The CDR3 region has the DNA TGTGCCAGCAGCTTAGATATGTTGGGCACCGGGGAGCTGTTTTTT. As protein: CASSLDMLGTGELFF.

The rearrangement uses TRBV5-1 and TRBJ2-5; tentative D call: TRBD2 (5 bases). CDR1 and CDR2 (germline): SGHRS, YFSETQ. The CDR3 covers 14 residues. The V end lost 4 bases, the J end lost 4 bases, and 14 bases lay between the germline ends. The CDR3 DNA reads TGCGCCAGCAGCGTGGAGGCTGCGAGAGAGACCCAGTACTTC. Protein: CASSVEAARETQYF.

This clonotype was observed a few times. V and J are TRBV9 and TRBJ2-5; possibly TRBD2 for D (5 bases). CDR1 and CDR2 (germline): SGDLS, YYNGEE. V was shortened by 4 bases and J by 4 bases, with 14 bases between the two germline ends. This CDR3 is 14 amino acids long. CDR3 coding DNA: TGTGCCAGCAGCCTGCAGGTTCGGGGAGAGACCCAGTACTTC. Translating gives CASSLQVRGETQYF.

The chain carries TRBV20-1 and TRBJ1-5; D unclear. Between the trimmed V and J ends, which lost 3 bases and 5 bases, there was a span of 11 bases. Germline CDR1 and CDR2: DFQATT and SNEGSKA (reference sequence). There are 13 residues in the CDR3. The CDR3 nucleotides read TGCAGTGCTAGGGGAGCAGGAGATCAGCCCCAGCATTTT. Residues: CSARGAGDQPQHF.

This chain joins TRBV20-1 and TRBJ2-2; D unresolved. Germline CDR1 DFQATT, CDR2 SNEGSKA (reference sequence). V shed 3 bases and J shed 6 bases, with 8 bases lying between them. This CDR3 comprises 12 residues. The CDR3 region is CSASLKPGELFF. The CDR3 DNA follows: TGCAGTGCTAGTTTAAAGCCCGGGGAGCTGTTTTTT.

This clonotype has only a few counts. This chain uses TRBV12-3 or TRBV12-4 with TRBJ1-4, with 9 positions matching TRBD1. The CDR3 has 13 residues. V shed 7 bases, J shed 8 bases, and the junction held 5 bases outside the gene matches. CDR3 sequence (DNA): TGTGCCAGCACGGGACAGGGAAGAGAAAAACTGTTTTTT. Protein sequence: CASTGQGREKLFF.

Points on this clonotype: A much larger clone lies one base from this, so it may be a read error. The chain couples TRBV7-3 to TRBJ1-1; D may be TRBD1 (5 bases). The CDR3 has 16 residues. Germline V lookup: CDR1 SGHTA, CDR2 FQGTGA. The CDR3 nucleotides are TGTGTCAGCAGCCTCGGGGACTTGGGGATGAACACTGAAGCTTTCTTT. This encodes CVSSLGDLGMNTEAFF.

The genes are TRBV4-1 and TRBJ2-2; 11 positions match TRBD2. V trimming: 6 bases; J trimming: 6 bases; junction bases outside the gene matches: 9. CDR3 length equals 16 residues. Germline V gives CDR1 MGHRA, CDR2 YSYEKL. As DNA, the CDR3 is TGCGCCAGCAGTCCCACGTTAGCGGGAGGGCCCGGGGAGCTGTTTTTT. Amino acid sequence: CASSPTLAGGPGELFF.

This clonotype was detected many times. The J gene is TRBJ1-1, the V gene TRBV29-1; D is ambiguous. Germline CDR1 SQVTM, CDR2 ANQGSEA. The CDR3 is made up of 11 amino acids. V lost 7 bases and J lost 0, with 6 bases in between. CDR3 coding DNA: TGCAGCGGGGCGTTGAACACTGAAGCTTTCTTT. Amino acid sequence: CSGALNTEAFF.

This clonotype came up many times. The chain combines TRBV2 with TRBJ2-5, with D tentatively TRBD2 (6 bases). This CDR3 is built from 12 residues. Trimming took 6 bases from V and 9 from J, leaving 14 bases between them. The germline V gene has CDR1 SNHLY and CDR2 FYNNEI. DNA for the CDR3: TGTGCCAGCAGGGCGGCTGGCGGGGCCCAGTACTTC. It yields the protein CASRAAGGAQYF.

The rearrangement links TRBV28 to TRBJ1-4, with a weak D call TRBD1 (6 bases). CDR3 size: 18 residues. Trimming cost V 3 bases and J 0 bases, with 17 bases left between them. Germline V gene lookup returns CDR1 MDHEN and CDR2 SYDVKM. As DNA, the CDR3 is TGTGCCAGCAGTTTGTTGGGGCAGGGGCGCTCAACTAATGAAAAACTGTTTTTT. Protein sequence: CASSLLGQGRSTNEKLFF. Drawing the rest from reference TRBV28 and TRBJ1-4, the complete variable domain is DVKVTQSSRYLVKRTGEKVFLECVQDMDHENMFWYRQDPGLGLRLIYFSYDVKMKEKGDIPEGYSVSREKKERFSLILESASTNQTSMYLCASSLLGQGRSTNEKLFFGSGTQLSVL.

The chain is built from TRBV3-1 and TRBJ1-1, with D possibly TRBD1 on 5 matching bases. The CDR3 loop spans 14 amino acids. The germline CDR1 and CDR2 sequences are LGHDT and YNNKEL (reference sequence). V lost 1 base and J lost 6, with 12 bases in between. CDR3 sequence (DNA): TGTGCCAGCAGCCAAGGAGGACATTTCCCTGAAGCTTTCTTT. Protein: CASSQGGHFPEAFF.

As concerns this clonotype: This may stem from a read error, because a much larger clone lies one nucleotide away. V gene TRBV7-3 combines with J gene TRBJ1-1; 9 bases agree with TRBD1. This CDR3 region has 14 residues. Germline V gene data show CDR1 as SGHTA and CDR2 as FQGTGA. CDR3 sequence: CAGSMGQGRTEAFF. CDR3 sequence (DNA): TGTGCCGGCAGCATGGGACAGGGTAGGACTGAAGCTTTCTTT.

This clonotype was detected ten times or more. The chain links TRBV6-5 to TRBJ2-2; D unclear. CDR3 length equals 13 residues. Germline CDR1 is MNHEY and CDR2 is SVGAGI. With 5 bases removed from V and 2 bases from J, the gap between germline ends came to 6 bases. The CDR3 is CASSASNTGELFF. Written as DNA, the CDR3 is TGTGCCAGCAGTGCATCAAACACCGGGGAGCTGTTTTTT.

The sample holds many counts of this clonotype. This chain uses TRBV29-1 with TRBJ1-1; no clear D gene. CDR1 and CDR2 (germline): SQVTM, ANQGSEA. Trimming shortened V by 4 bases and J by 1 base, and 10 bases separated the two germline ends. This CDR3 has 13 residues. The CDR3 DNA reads TGCAGCGTTGTCGATGCAGGGAACACTGAAGCTTTCTTT. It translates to CSVVDAGNTEAFF.

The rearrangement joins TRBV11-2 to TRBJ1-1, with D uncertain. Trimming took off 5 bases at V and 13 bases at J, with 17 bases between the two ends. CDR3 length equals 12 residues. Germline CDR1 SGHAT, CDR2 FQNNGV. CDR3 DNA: TGTGCCAGCAGCCTCCTACTAGCGGGAGTTTTCTTT. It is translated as CASSLLLAGVFF.